This entry is about one T cell receptor (beta chain). The authors' processing: Counts of nucleated cells, estimated from reference gene primer amplification, were obtained. Produced via immunoSEQ multiplex PCR; TCRdb's table is partial and in-frame only. V and J calls and clone size are copied from that table; D and trimming were computed from the DNA. The repertoire has roughly 89,000 clones, 80% of them found once; the top ten carry around a tenth. The sample comes from a study of blood T cell repertoires in COVID-19. About the study: Whether acute or convalescent, the COVID-19 samples came from the United States, Italy and Spain. Nucleic acid was either cDNA or gDNA, and it came from T cells, B-cell-depleted T cells, or PBMCs.

This CDR3 contains 14 residues. With 5 bases removed from V and 0 bases from J, the gap between germline ends came to 11 bases. Germline V gene sequence: CDR1 SNHLY, CDR2 FYNNEI. This TCR was sampled from a woman in her 70s with acute or convalescent COVID-19. V and J are TRBV2 and TRBJ2-7, with D tentatively TRBD1 (5 bases). Specimen: peripheral blood. CDR3 residues: CASSSDRLSYEQYF. The DNA for the CDR3 is TGTGCCAGCAGTAGCGACAGACTCTCCTACGAGCAGTACTTC.